The 25 T cell receptor beta chains reported below all come from one sample, sequenced in a study of OX40 agonist ivuxolimab in advanced cancers. Sequencing was performed with immunoSEQ multiplex PCR; in TCRdb, only in-frame clones are kept and a portion is missing. The profile shows 70,000 to 80,000 clones, 80% to 95% of them singletons. The sequences come from CD4+ or CD8+ T cells sorted from blood, collected in a trial of the OX40 agonist ivuxolimab. Every receptor here comes from an adult with an advanced solid tumor such as melanoma, head and neck, liver or kidney cancer.

The chain carries TRBV28 and TRBJ2-1; 7 nucleotides line up with TRBD2. The CDR3 is made up of 19 amino acids. V lost 1 base to trimming and J lost 4 bases; unmatched junction nucleotides: 16. Per the germline V gene, CDR1 is MDHEN and CDR2 is SYDVKM. CDR3 nucleotides: TGTGCCAGCAGTTTATTTATGGCGGGAGAGCAATATCTTTACAATGAGCAGTTCTTC. Translating it yields CASSLFMAGEQYLYNEQFF.

The gene calls are TRBV6-5 and TRBJ2-5, with 14 bases fitting TRBD2. Germline V gives CDR1 MNHEY, CDR2 SVGAGI. CDR3 size: 15 residues. V lost 5 bases to trimming and J lost 4 bases; unmatched junction nucleotides: 3. The DNA of the CDR3 is TGTGCCAGCAGTGGGACTAGCGGGAGTTCAGAGACCCAGTACTTC. Residues: CASSGTSGSSETQYF.

The CDR3: CASSQDGVGYNSPLHF. DNA of the CDR3: TGTGCCAGCAGCCAAGACGGGGTGGGGTATAATTCACCCCTCCACTTT. V gene TRBV14 combines with J gene TRBJ1-6, with D uncertain. The length of the CDR3 is 16 residues. The germline gives CDR1 SGHDN, CDR2 FVKESK. Between the trimmed V and J ends, which lost 0 bases and 4 bases, there was a span of 10 bases.

The V call is TRBV6-1, the J call TRBJ2-1; 7 nucleotides match TRBD2. This CDR3 is built from 12 residues. Germline values: CDR1 MNHNS, CDR2 SASEGT. V was clipped by 7 bases and J by 7 bases; unmatched bases: 4. Here the CDR3 reads CASTRGGNEQFF. The CDR3 DNA reads as TGTGCCAGCACGAGGGGAGGGAATGAGCAGTTCTTC.

As concerns this clone: The sample has other DNA sequences that encode this CDR3 too. This CDR3 reads CASSPTGTEAFF. CDR3 in DNA: TGCGCCAGCAGCCCCACGGGCACTGAAGCTTTCTTT. This chain links TRBV4-3 with TRBJ1-1; D is unresolved. V was pared by 4 bases and J by 4 bases, with 7 bases between. CDR1 LGHNA and CDR2 YSLEER come from the germline V gene. CDR3 length: 12 amino acids.

This clone was seen a single time. V gene TRBV6-5 combines with J gene TRBJ1-1; D possibly corresponds to TRBD1 (5 bases). This CDR3 spans 11 amino acids. Germline V CDR1 and CDR2: MNHEY, SVGAGI. The germline V and J ends were trimmed by 4 bases and 5 bases, with 5 bases remaining between them. The CDR3 nucleotides read TGTGCCAGCAGTTCAGGGACTGAAGCTTTCTTT. Translated: CASSSGTEAFF.

On this clone: Germline and junction disagree at one end, which may indicate a read error. Other DNA sequences in this specimen translate into the identical CDR3. This chain links TRBV19 with TRBJ2-7; D unclear. Germline CDR1 is LNHDA and CDR2 is SQIVND (reference sequence). The CDR3 loop spans 12 amino acids. This CDR3 reads CASSPDHYEQYF. CDR3 nucleotide sequence: TGCGCCAGTAGCCCAGACCACTACGAGCAGTACTTC.

The chain has TRBV30 and TRBJ1-2; tentatively, D is TRBD1 (5 bases). The CDR3 totals 12 residues. The germline gives CDR1 GTSNPN, CDR2 SVGIG (reference sequence). V lost 1 base and J lost 7, with 10 bases in between. The CDR3 DNA follows: TGTGCCTGGAGTGCGGGGCGACGTGGCTACACCTTC. It yields the protein CAWSAGRRGYTF. Based on the CDR3 plus reference TRBV30 and TRBJ1-2, the full variable domain is SQTIHQWPATLVQPVGSPLSLECTVEGTSNPNLYWYRQAAGRGLQLLFYSVGIGQISSEVPQNLSASRPQDRQFILSSKKLLLSDSGFYLCAWSAGRRGYTFGSGTRLTVV.

This clone was picked up one time. The gene calls are TRBV27 and TRBJ2-3; no clear D gene. The germline V gene has CDR1 MNHEY and CDR2 SMNVEV (reference sequence). The CDR3 runs 15 residues. Deletions cut 8 bases from V and 3 bases from J, with 18 bases between. CDR3 amino acids: CASRPAVLWTDTQYF. The CDR3, as DNA: TGTGCCAGCCGGCCTGCGGTACTATGGACAGATACGCAGTATTTT.

V is TRBV27 and J is TRBJ2-1; TRBD2 matches at 8 bases. Germline CDR1 reads MNHEY; CDR2 reads SMNVEV (reference sequence). The V segment lost 4 bases and the J segment 5 bases; nucleotides outside the gene matches: 7. The CDR3 is made up of 15 amino acids. This chain's CDR3 is CASSYSGNPHNEQFF. CDR3 sequence (DNA): TGTGCCAGCAGTTATAGCGGGAACCCCCACAATGAGCAGTTCTTC.

The CDR3 DNA sequence: TGTGCCAGCGCGCCGGGGGGGAATGAGCAGTTCTTC. Translating it yields CASAPGGNEQFF. This chain joins TRBV18 and TRBJ2-1, with TRBD2 matching 8 bases. CDR3 size: 12 residues. In germline, CDR1 is KGHSH, CDR2 LQKENI. Trimming cost V 8 bases and J 7 bases; bases outside gene matches: 4. The whole variable domain, filled in from reference TRBV18 and TRBJ2-1, reads NAGVMQNPRHLVRRRGQEARLRCSPMKGHSHVYWYRQLPEEGLKFMVYLQKENIIDESGMPKERFSAEFPKEGPSILRIQQVVRGDSAAYFCASAPGGNEQFFGPGTRLTVL.

This chain uses TRBV27 with TRBJ1-3; D is undetermined. The ends were cut back, 2 bases at V and 0 bases at J, with 8 bases in the middle. This CDR3 spans 15 amino acids. Looked up from germline, CDR1 is MNHEY and CDR2 is SMNVEV (reference sequence). The CDR3 sequence: CASSLSSFSGNTIYF. The CDR3 nucleotides read TGTGCCAGCAGTTTAAGTAGCTTCTCTGGAAACACCATATATTTT.

CDR3 in DNA: TGTGCCAGCAGCCCACTAGCGGGGGAAGAGACCCAGTACTTC. Protein: CASSPLAGEETQYF. The chain carries TRBV4-2 and TRBJ2-5; the match to TRBD2 covers 11 bases. The V segment lost 4 bases and the J segment 3 bases; nucleotides outside the gene matches: 1. From germline, CDR1 is LGHNA and CDR2 YNFKEQ. The length of the CDR3 is 14 residues.

The rearrangement joins TRBV4-3 to TRBJ1-1, with TRBD1 matching over 12 bases. V was clipped by 3 bases and J by 3 bases; unmatched bases: 8. There are 17 residues in the CDR3. CDR1 and CDR2 (germline): LGHNA, YSLEER. The CDR3 is CASSHLPGQGADTEAFF. The DNA for the CDR3 is TGCGCCAGCAGCCACCTACCGGGACAGGGGGCCGACACTGAAGCTTTCTTT.

The CDR3 here is CASSLAGYTEAFF. CDR3 sequence (DNA): TGTGCCAGCAGTTTAGCGGGATACACTGAAGCTTTCTTT. The rearrangement joins TRBV27 to TRBJ1-1; no definite D call. V gave up 2 bases and J gave up 3 bases, with 7 bases separating them. The germline gives CDR1 MNHEY, CDR2 SMNVEV (reference sequence). The length of the CDR3 is 13 residues.

The rearrangement links TRBV7-3 to TRBJ2-2; 8 positions agree with TRBD2. Trimming took 5 bases from V and 2 from J; bases not matched to a gene: 22. Looked up from germline, CDR1 is SGHTA and CDR2 is FQGTGA. The CDR3 covers 21 residues. DNA for the CDR3: TGTGCCAGCAGCGCATCTCACAGGGTTTGGGTAGCGGGACCAAACACCGGGGAGCTGTTTTTT. Residues: CASSASHRVWVAGPNTGELFF.

The chain uses TRBV7-9 and TRBJ2-1; 8 nucleotides match TRBD2. From germline, CDR1 is SEHNR and CDR2 FQNEAQ (reference sequence). V trimming: 4 bases; J trimming: 10 bases; junction bases outside the gene matches: 3. The length of the CDR3 is 12 residues. The CDR3 DNA follows: TGTGCCAGCAGCTCAATAGCGGGGGAGCAGTTCTTC. It is translated as CASSSIAGEQFF.

This clone appeared a few times. The V and J genes are TRBV6-1 and TRBJ2-6; D ambiguous. V was cut by 2 bases and J by 0 bases, with 5 bases left in between. In germline, CDR1 is MNHNS, CDR2 SASEGT. This CDR3 is 15 amino acids long. CDR3: CASSEWASGANVLTF. In nucleotides, the CDR3 is TGTGCCAGCAGTGAATGGGCCTCTGGGGCCAACGTCCTGACTTTC.

The CDR3 region has the DNA TGTGCCACCAGCAGAGATCTGGGGGCGATGGAAGAGACCCAGTACTTC. It specifies CATSRDLGAMEETQYF. The genes are TRBV15 and TRBJ2-5; D perhaps matches TRBD1 (6 bases). V was cut by 0 bases and J by 3 bases, with 14 bases left in between. CDR1 and CDR2 from the germline V gene are LNHNV and YYDKDF (reference sequence). The CDR3 is made up of 16 amino acids.

The chain is built from TRBV19 and TRBJ1-1; D unresolved. This CDR3 has 12 amino acids. Trimming took 8 bases from V and 4 from J, leaving 11 bases between them. Germline V gene data show CDR1 as LNHDA and CDR2 as SQIVND (reference sequence). CDR3 DNA sequence: TGTGCCAGTCGTGATGGGGTCACTGAAGCTTTCTTT. It is translated as CASRDGVTEAFF.

The chain is built from TRBV7-3 and TRBJ2-6, with 8 bases matching TRBD1. Trimming cost V 5 bases and J 4 bases; bases outside gene matches: 4. Germline-derived CDR1 and CDR2 are SGHTA and FQGTGA. CDR3 length: 15 amino acids. CDR3 DNA sequence: TGTGCCAGCAGCCGGACAGGGCCCGGGGCCAACGTCCTGACTTTC. It yields the protein CASSRTGPGANVLTF.

V gene TRBV9 combines with J gene TRBJ2-3; 7 bases line up with TRBD2. This CDR3 has 15 amino acids. Germline values: CDR1 SGDLS, CDR2 YYNGEE. V shed 3 bases and J 6 bases; nucleotides not matched to a gene: 10. The CDR3 here is CASSGLAQEGDTQYF. The CDR3 region has the DNA TGTGCCAGCAGCGGACTAGCTCAAGAGGGCGATACGCAGTATTTT.

Here the CDR3 DNA reads TGTGCCAGCAGTGAAGAGGGAATCAGCGGCTACACCTTC. It yields the protein CASSEEGISGYTF. This chain uses TRBV6-1 with TRBJ1-2; no clear D. The ends were cut back, 1 base at V and 8 bases at J, with 11 bases in the middle. Germline V gives CDR1 MNHNS, CDR2 SASEGT. CDR3 length: 13 residues.

This sequence joins TRBV19 and TRBJ1-4; no definite D call. The CDR3 has 17 residues. Looked up from germline, CDR1 is LNHDA and CDR2 is SQIVND (reference sequence). Trimming left V 1 base short and J 0 bases short, with 12 bases between. CDR3: CASSIVARSPTNEKLFF. As DNA, the CDR3 is TGTGCCAGTAGTATAGTGGCCAGGAGTCCAACTAATGAAAAACTGTTTTTT.

The CDR3 DNA follows: TGTGCCAGCAGCGCGAGTAGCGGGGGGGCCAACAATGAGCAGTTCTTC. Translated, it gives CASSASSGGANNEQFF. This rearrangement joins TRBV9 to TRBJ2-1; 11 bases line up with TRBD2. CDR1 SGDLS and CDR2 YYNGEE come from the germline V gene. The CDR3 length is 16 residues. Trimming took 3 bases from V and 5 from J; bases not matched to a gene: 7. Supplemented by reference TRBV9 and TRBJ2-1, the full variable domain reads DSGVTQTPKHLITATGQRVTLRCSPRSGDLSVYWYQQSLDQGLQFLIQYYNGEERAKGNILERFSAQQFPDLHSELNLSSLELGDSALYFCASSASSGGANNEQFFGPGTRLTVL.